These 20 T cell receptor beta chains share one sample of origin, sequenced in a study of siplizumab effects on memory and regulatory T cells. Produced via immunoSEQ multiplex PCR; TCRdb's table is partial and in-frame only. The table shows 95,000 to 130,000 clones, with less than 95% occurring only once. Sequenced input: non-Treg CD4+ T cells sorted from blood. The origin of the receptors is a human donor in good health.

The V and J genes are TRBV5-1 and TRBJ1-2; D is ambiguous. Trimming removed 0 bases from V and 5 bases from J, with 8 bases in between. The CDR3 runs 13 residues. Germline V lookup: CDR1 SGHRS, CDR2 YFSETQ. The CDR3 region is CASSLDRIYGYTF. The CDR3 DNA reads TGCGCCAGCAGCTTGGACCGCATTTATGGCTACACCTTC.

This chain uses TRBV6-1 with TRBJ1-2, with D unclear. The germline CDR1 and CDR2 sequences are MNHNS and SASEGT. The CDR3 loop spans 13 amino acids. The V gene lost 1 base and the J gene lost 1 base, with 4 bases spanning the gap. CDR3 in amino acids: CASSEGNNYGYTF. In DNA, the CDR3 is TGTGCCAGCAGTGAAGGGAATAACTATGGCTACACCTTC.

The chain carries TRBV5-6 and TRBJ1-3; D is ambiguous. Germline V CDR1 and CDR2: SGHDT, YYEEEE. CDR3 size: 12 residues. Trimming shortened V by 8 bases and J by 1 base, and 7 bases separated the two germline ends. CDR3 sequence reads: CASQTSGNTIYF. In DNA, the CDR3 is TGTGCCAGTCAAACGTCTGGAAACACCATATATTTT.

The gene calls are TRBV4-1 and TRBJ1-2; no firm D call. This CDR3 is built from 15 residues. V gave up 0 bases and J gave up 0 bases, with 8 bases separating them. CDR1 is MGHRA and CDR2 is YSYEKL in the germline V gene. The CDR3 reads CASSQDRGANYGYTF. Here the CDR3 DNA reads TGCGCCAGCAGCCAAGATCGGGGAGCTAACTATGGCTACACCTTC.

To note about this clone: A read error may produce the germline difference seen at one junction end. V gene TRBV6-6 combines with J gene TRBJ2-7; weak D call: TRBD2 (6 bases). The germline CDR1 and CDR2 sequences are MNHNY and SVGAGI (reference sequence). The CDR3 extends over 12 amino acids. In DNA form, the CDR3 reads TGTGCCAGCAGTTACCCGGAAGGAGGGTCGGACTTC. It translates to CASSYPEGGSDF.

The chain is built from TRBV11-2 and TRBJ2-6; 8 bases align to TRBD2. From germline, CDR1 is SGHAT and CDR2 FQNNGV. This CDR3 is 17 amino acids long. The ends lost 8 bases at V and 0 bases at J; junction bases unmatched: 9. CDR3 nucleotides: TGTGCCAGCTCCCTCGGGAGGGGGAGCTCTGGGGCCAACGTCCTGACTTTC. Translating gives CASSLGRGSSGANVLTF.

J is TRBJ2-1 and V is TRBV7-3; 11 nucleotides line up with TRBD2. The V gene's germline CDR1 is SGHTA and CDR2 FQGTGA. The CDR3 is 16 amino acids. Trimming cost V 5 bases and J 3 bases; bases outside gene matches: 6. The CDR3: CASSHSGTSGYNEQFF. Here the CDR3 DNA reads TGTGCCAGCAGCCATTCCGGGACTAGCGGCTACAATGAGCAGTTCTTC.

This clone was counted a single time. The V gene is TRBV19, the J gene TRBJ2-3; perhaps TRBD2 as D (5 bases). The germline V and J ends were trimmed by 1 base and 1 base, with 9 bases remaining between them. Germline CDR1 and CDR2: LNHDA and SQIVND (reference sequence). The CDR3 extends over 15 amino acids. In DNA form, the CDR3 reads TGTGCCAGTAGTATAGGGCTAGCCGGCACAGATACGCAGTATTTT. Translating it yields CASSIGLAGTDTQYF.

This sequence joins TRBV5-4 and TRBJ1-2; TRBD1 might be the D (5 bases). The CDR3 length is 15 residues. CDR1 is SGHNT and CDR2 is YYREEE in the germline V gene (reference sequence). V was pared by 5 bases and J by 1 base, with 15 bases between. For the CDR3, the DNA is TGTGCCAGCAGGTCCCCCAGGGCAGATAACTATGGCTACACCTTC. Encoded protein: CASRSPRADNYGYTF.

This chain joins TRBV25-1 and TRBJ2-5; 8 bases line up with TRBD1. Germline CDR1 is MGHDK and CDR2 is SYGVNS. The ends lost 4 bases at V and 6 bases at J; junction bases unmatched: 10. The CDR3 has 15 amino acids. The CDR3 region is CASSATDRARKTQYF. Here the CDR3 DNA reads TGTGCCAGCAGTGCCACGGACAGGGCCCGGAAGACCCAGTACTTC.

The CDR3 DNA reads as TGTGCCAGCAGTGCAGGGCTGGATCAGCCCCAGCATTTT. Translation gives CASSAGLDQPQHF. V usage is TRBV6-1 and J usage is TRBJ1-5; the D gene is possibly TRBD1 (5 bases). The CDR3 consists of 13 residues. Trimming shortened V by 4 bases and J by 5 bases, and 9 bases separated the two germline ends. The germline gives CDR1 MNHNS, CDR2 SASEGT.

The rearrangement joins TRBV7-9 to TRBJ2-5; 7 bases agree with TRBD2. The CDR3 sequence is 14 residues long. Germline V gene data show CDR1 as SEHNR and CDR2 as FQNEAQ (reference sequence). V trimming: 6 bases; J trimming: 1 base; junction bases outside the gene matches: 5. The CDR3 loop reads CASSVLASQETQYF. As DNA, the CDR3 is TGTGCCAGCAGTGTACTAGCGAGCCAAGAGACCCAGTACTTC.

The chain links TRBV29-1 to TRBJ2-1, with D possibly being TRBD1 or TRBD2 (5 bases each). The CDR3 extends over 13 amino acids. The germline V gene encodes CDR1 SQVTM and CDR2 ANQGSEA. The V end was cut by 1 base, the J end by 7 bases, with 11 bases between. In nucleotides, the CDR3 is TGCAGCGTTGAAGTGCAGGGACGGAATGAGCAGTTCTTC. Amino acid sequence: CSVEVQGRNEQFF.

The chain combines TRBV9 with TRBJ2-3, with 8 bases matching TRBD2. CDR1 and CDR2 from the germline V gene are SGDLS and YYNGEE. The CDR3 consists of 17 residues. Trimming cost V 0 bases and J 6 bases; bases outside gene matches: 12. The CDR3 here is CASSVGRGGQILDTQYF. The CDR3 DNA follows: TGTGCCAGCAGCGTAGGCCGGGGGGGCCAAATTTTGGATACGCAGTATTTT.

This rearrangement joins TRBV7-9 to TRBJ2-5; D possibly corresponds to TRBD2 (5 bases). CDR3 length: 11 residues. V lost 9 bases and J 5 bases, leaving 10 bases between the germline ends. Germline CDR1 is SEHNR and CDR2 is FQNEAQ (reference sequence). CDR3 sequence reads: CASSEGETQYF. The CDR3 DNA reads TGTGCCAGTAGCGAAGGGGAGACCCAGTACTTC.

The chain couples TRBV7-3 to TRBJ2-3; D not certain. The germline CDR1 and CDR2 sequences are SGHTA and FQGTGA. The CDR3 has 15 residues. Trimming pared 2 bases from V and 1 base from J, leaving 10 bases between. DNA of the CDR3: TGTGCCAGCAGCTTAGCCCCCTCGGGCACAGATACGCAGTATTTT. Residues: CASSLAPSGTDTQYF. The full variable domain, rest sourced from reference TRBV7-3 and TRBJ2-3, is GAGVSQTPSNKVTEKGKYVELRCDPISGHTALYWYRQSLGQGPEFLIYFQGTGAADDSGLPNDRFFAVRPEGSVSTLKIQRTERGDSAVYLCASSLAPSGTDTQYFGPGTRLTVL.

The chain joins TRBV27 to TRBJ1-1; perhaps TRBD1 as D (6 bases). V lost 4 bases and J 1 base, leaving 10 bases between the germline ends. This CDR3 region has 14 residues. The V gene's germline CDR1 is MNHEY and CDR2 SMNVEV (reference sequence). The CDR3: CASSSEQGNTEAFF. DNA for the CDR3: TGTGCCAGCAGTTCGGAACAGGGGAACACTGAAGCTTTCTTT.

J is TRBJ2-7 and V is TRBV6-1, with unresolved D. Germline loops: CDR1 MNHNS, CDR2 SASEGT. With 7 bases removed from V and 2 bases from J, the gap between germline ends came to 6 bases. The CDR3 covers 11 residues. This CDR3 is CASISAYEQYF. CDR3 in DNA: TGTGCCAGCATATCGGCCTACGAGCAGTACTTC.

In its sample, this clone was seen once. The chain has TRBV5-4 and TRBJ2-5, with no clear D. The germline V gene has CDR1 SGHNT and CDR2 YYREEE (reference sequence). Trimming shortened V by 5 bases and J by 2 bases, and 10 bases separated the two germline ends. The CDR3 runs to 13 residues. CDR3 sequence: CASRGQDQETQYF. Here the CDR3 DNA reads TGTGCCAGCAGGGGCCAGGATCAAGAGACCCAGTACTTC.

A single count supports this clone. This chain links TRBV5-1 with TRBJ2-1, with 10 bases matching TRBD2. The ends lost 0 bases at V and 8 bases at J; junction bases unmatched: 8. This CDR3 region has 16 residues. Germline assignment: CDR1 SGHRS and CDR2 YFSETQ. Here the CDR3 DNA reads TGCGCCAGCAGCTTGGGGCTAGCGGGAGTATCGTATGAGCAGTTCTTC. Protein product: CASSLGLAGVSYEQFF.